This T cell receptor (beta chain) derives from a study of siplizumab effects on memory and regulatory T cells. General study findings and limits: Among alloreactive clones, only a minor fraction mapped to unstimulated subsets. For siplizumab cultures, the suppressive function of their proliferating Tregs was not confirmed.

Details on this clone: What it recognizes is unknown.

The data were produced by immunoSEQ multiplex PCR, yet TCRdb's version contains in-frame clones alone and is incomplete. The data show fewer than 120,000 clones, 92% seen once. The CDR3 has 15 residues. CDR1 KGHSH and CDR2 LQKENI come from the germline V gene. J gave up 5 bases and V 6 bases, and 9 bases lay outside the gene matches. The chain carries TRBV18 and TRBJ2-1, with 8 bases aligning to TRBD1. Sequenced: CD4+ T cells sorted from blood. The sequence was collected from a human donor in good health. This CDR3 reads CASSSNGQGHNEQFF. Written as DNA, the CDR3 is TGTGCCAGCTCGAGTAATGGACAGGGTCACAATGAGCAGTTCTTC.